The T cell receptor beta chain under discussion was sequenced for a study of T cell changes during pregnancy in multiple sclerosis. Germline CDR1 and CDR2: SEHNR and FQNEAQ (reference sequence). The length of the CDR3 is 16 residues. V was trimmed by 1 base and J by 7 bases, leaving 19 bases between them. Repertoires were generated with immunoSEQ multiplex PCR, while TCRdb's copy carries only in-frame clones and drops some. The sample contains tens of thousands of clones, about 90% of which appear only once. This clonotype was sampled from a female donor with multiple sclerosis, enrolled in a pregnancy study. The V gene is TRBV7-9, the J gene TRBJ1-2; tentatively, D is TRBD1 (6 bases). The starting material was CD8+ T cells from peripheral blood mononuclear cells, obtained after pregnancy. The CDR3 protein is CASSLGATGPSSGYTF. The CDR3 DNA sequence: TGTGCCAGCAGCTTAGGGGCTACAGGGCCGTCTTCTGGCTACACCTTC.